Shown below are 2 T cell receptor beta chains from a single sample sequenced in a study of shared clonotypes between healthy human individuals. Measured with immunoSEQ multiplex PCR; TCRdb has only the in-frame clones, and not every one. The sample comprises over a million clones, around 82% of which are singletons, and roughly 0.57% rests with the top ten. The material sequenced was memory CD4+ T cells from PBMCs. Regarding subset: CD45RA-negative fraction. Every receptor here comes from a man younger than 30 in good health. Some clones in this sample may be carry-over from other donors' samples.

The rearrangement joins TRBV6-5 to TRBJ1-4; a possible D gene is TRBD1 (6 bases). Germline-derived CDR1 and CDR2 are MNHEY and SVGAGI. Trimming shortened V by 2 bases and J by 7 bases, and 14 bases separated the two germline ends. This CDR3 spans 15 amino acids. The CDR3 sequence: CASSYRGLLGEKLFF. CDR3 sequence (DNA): TGTGCCAGCAGTTACCGGGGGCTTTTGGGTGAAAAACTGTTTTTT.

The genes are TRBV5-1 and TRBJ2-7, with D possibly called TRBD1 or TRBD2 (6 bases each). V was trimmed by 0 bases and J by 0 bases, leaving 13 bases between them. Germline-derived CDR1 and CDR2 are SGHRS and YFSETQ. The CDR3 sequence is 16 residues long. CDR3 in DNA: TGCGCCAGCAGCTTGGTACCGGGGGCGCCCTCCTACGAGCAGTACTTC. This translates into CASSLVPGAPSYEQYF. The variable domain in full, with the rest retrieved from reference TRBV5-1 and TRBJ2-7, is KAGVTQTPRYLIKTRGQQVTLSCSPISGHRSVSWYQQTPGQGLQFLFEYFSETQRNKGNFPGRFSGRQFSNSRSEMNVSTLELGDSALYLCASSLVPGAPSYEQYFGPGTRLTVT.